Following are 13 T cell receptor beta chains from one sample sequenced in a study of cytomegalovirus exposure and HLA in healthy donors. The primer mix had 60 Vbeta and 13 Jbeta primers. Only in-frame clones appear in the TCRdb table, and some are missing; sequencing was by immunoSEQ multiplex PCR. The data show some 150,000 clones, 70% to 90% seen once. The specimen was PBMCs. The receptors come from a woman aged 18-30 years in good health and CMV-seronegative.

The V and J genes are TRBV4-1 and TRBJ2-1; TRBD1 matches 9 bases. CDR1 is MGHRA, CDR2 YSYEKL, per germline. CDR3 length: 17 residues. V shed 2 bases and J 6 bases; nucleotides not matched to a gene: 11. The CDR3 DNA is TGCGCCAGCAGCCAACGTCCGGGGACAGGGATTAGCAATGAGCAGTTCTTC. It specifies CASSQRPGTGISNEQFF.

This clone was seen a handful of times. This chain connects TRBV12-5 to TRBJ1-5; tentatively, D is TRBD1 (6 bases). Between the trimmed V and J ends, which lost 0 bases and 2 bases, there was a span of 14 bases. The CDR3 loop spans 17 amino acids. The germline gives CDR1 LGHNT, CDR2 FRNRAP. The CDR3 is CASGLVLGGQGNQPQHF. In DNA form, the CDR3 reads TGTGCTAGTGGTTTGGTACTGGGGGGGCAGGGCAATCAGCCCCAGCATTTT.

The chain has TRBV6-6 and TRBJ1-1, with D maybe TRBD1 (6 bases). V was clipped by 10 bases and J by 7 bases, with 19 bases between them. Germline CDR1 is MNHNY and CDR2 is SVGAGI (reference sequence). The CDR3 loop spans 13 amino acids. As DNA, the CDR3 is TGTGCCACGTACCATAAGGGGGGGAGTGAAGCTTTCTTT. The encoded protein is CATYHKGGSEAFF.

V gene TRBV2 combines with J gene TRBJ2-7; no firm D call. CDR1 SNHLY and CDR2 FYNNEI come from the germline V gene. The V end lost 4 bases, the J end lost 7 bases, and 8 bases lay between the germline ends. The CDR3 consists of 11 residues. The CDR3 nucleotides read TGTGCCAGCAGTGTTACCGGTGAGCAGTACTTC. Its translation is CASSVTGEQYF.

The gene calls are TRBV28 and TRBJ1-2; D is ambiguous. Trimming cost V 2 bases and J 4 bases, with 5 bases left between them. CDR3 length: 12 residues. Germline V gene sequence: CDR1 MDHEN, CDR2 SYDVKM. DNA of the CDR3: TGTGCCAGCAGTTTACAGATCTATGGCTACACCTTC. Translated, it gives CASSLQIYGYTF.

This sequence joins TRBV7-8 and TRBJ2-1, with TRBD2 matching 10 bases. Germline values: CDR1 SGHVS, CDR2 FQNEAQ. The CDR3 runs 17 residues. Trimming cost V 1 base and J 6 bases; bases outside gene matches: 9. The CDR3 nucleotides read TGTGCCAGCAGCTTAGTGCTAGCGGGAGAGGTATTCAATGAGCAGTTCTTC. Protein: CASSLVLAGEVFNEQFF.

V is TRBV7-2 and J is TRBJ2-3; D is perhaps TRBD2 (6 bases). Deletions cut 6 bases from V and 3 bases from J, with 13 bases between. This CDR3 is 14 amino acids long. CDR1 is SGHTA and CDR2 is FQGNSA in the germline V gene. The CDR3, as DNA: TGTGCCAGCAGGCCGGGACTCCCAACAGATACGCAGTATTTT. It translates to CASRPGLPTDTQYF.

The chain recombines TRBV6-5 with TRBJ2-1; a possible D gene is TRBD2 (6 bases). Trimming removed 10 bases at V and 14 bases at J, with 27 bases between. CDR3 length equals 14 residues. Germline CDR1 MNHEY, CDR2 SVGAGI. DNA of the CDR3: TGTGCCACAAACACCGGGGGACCCCTACCCGTCGAGTTCTTC. Translating gives CATNTGGPLPVEFF.

As DNA, the CDR3 is TGTGCCAGTAGTATAGTCGGGACTAGCGGCTACAATGAGCAGTTCTTC. It codes for CASSIVGTSGYNEQFF. The chain links TRBV19 to TRBJ2-1; 11 bases map to TRBD2. The V and J ends lost 1 base and 3 bases, in that order; junction bases with no gene match: 2. The CDR3 has 16 residues. Germline V gene sequence: CDR1 LNHDA, CDR2 SQIVND (reference sequence).

The genes are TRBV5-1 and TRBJ2-3, with D maybe TRBD2 (7 bases). Between the trimmed V and J ends, which lost 4 bases and 2 bases, there was a span of 14 bases. Germline V lookup: CDR1 SGHRS, CDR2 YFSETQ. The CDR3 sequence is 15 residues long. This CDR3 is CASSTARGATDTQYF. CDR3 DNA sequence: TGCGCCAGCAGCACTGCCCGGGGGGCCACAGATACGCAGTATTTT.

The chain joins TRBV19 to TRBJ1-5; D perhaps matches TRBD1 (6 bases). The CDR3 runs 14 residues. Germline V gene sequence: CDR1 LNHDA, CDR2 SQIVND (reference sequence). Trimming pared 7 bases from V and 4 bases from J, leaving 14 bases between. The CDR3 DNA reads TGTGCCAGTATCGGGACATCGTGGAATCAGCCCCAGCATTTT. It encodes CASIGTSWNQPQHF.

This sequence joins TRBV28 and TRBJ2-3; 9 positions agree with TRBD1. Germline lookup yields CDR1 MDHEN and CDR2 SYDVKM. This CDR3 comprises 15 residues. The V gene end was trimmed by 2 bases and the J gene end by 4 bases; junction bases not matched to a gene: 4. The CDR3 sequence is CASSLVDRGADTQYF. DNA of the CDR3: TGTGCCAGCAGTTTAGTGGACAGGGGAGCAGATACGCAGTATTTT.

The rearrangement uses TRBV10-3 and TRBJ2-1; 12 bases fit TRBD2. This CDR3 is 16 amino acids long. Per germline, CDR1 ENHRY and CDR2 SYGVKD. The V gene end was trimmed by 3 bases and the J gene end by 7 bases; junction bases not matched to a gene: 7. For the CDR3, the DNA is TGTGCCATCAGTGAACCGACTAGCGGGAGTGCGAATGAGCAGTTCTTC. Protein: CAISEPTSGSANEQFF.